The TCR beta chain under discussion was sequenced for a study of post-analysis software for immune sequencing data. Study-level results: Multiple sclerosis patients had significantly lower normalized Chao1 diversity than controls. Included in a set of a handful of TRBV segments more frequent in patients than controls were TRBV5-6, TRBV5-1 and TRBV20-1.

This clonotype was detected only a few times. Its antigen is unidentified. The authors incorporated unique molecular identifiers into the TCR beta cDNA libraries. TCRdb passed the PCR reads through MiXCR, listing each CDR3 protein once. The table lists fewer than 600,000 distinct CDR3 sequences, around 40% of them singletons, with over 10% in the top ten. This CDR3 has 14 amino acids. J gave up 12 bases and V 0 bases, and 4 bases lay outside the gene matches. Germline lookup yields CDR1 MNHEY and CDR2 SVGAGI. The receptor comes from a girl aged 5 to 17 with multiple sclerosis. Sequenced material: blood. This sequence joins TRBV6-5 and TRBJ2-1, with 11 bases fitting TRBD2. For the CDR3, the DNA is TGTGCCAGCAGTTACTCTACTAGCGGGAGTGTGCAGTTCTTC. It translates to CASSYSTSGSVQFF.